The rows below give T cell receptor beta chains drawn from one sample of a study of early T cells in non-severe SARS-CoV-2 infection. Via MiXCR, TCRdb re-called the 5' RACE reads, giving one row per CDR3 protein. The data show 36,000 or so distinct CDR3 sequences, around 4.3% seen once. Sequenced sample: whole blood. The source is an adult who was a healthcare worker with PCR-confirmed SARS-CoV-2 infection or an uninfected control (not recorded which). The CDR3 runs from the conserved cysteine through the conserved F or W. Each record gives: CDR3 protein, CDR3 DNA, J gene, CDR3 length, D gene, V gene, clone size. D genes are given only for firm matches. Only some rows state a clone size, as once, few, many or a class for expanded clones.

CASSRAGELFF TGTGCCAGCTCACGGGCCGGGGAGCTGTTTTTT TRBJ2-2 11 . TRBV18 .
CASSSNYGYTF TGTGCCAGCAGTTCTAACTATGGCTACACCTTC TRBJ1-2 11 . TRBV12-3/TRBV12-4 medium-sized
CASSHLGGGGSYEQYF TGTGCCAGCAGTCACCTCGGGGGGGGCGGCTCCTACGAGCAGTACTTC TRBJ2-7 16 TRBD2 TRBV13 many
CASSPGAQRASYEQYF TGTGCCAGCAGCCCGGGGGCCCAGCGGGCCTCCTACGAGCAGTACTTC TRBJ2-7 16 . TRBV9 few
CATSDLQRAASTDTQYF TGTGCCACCAGTGATTTGCAAAGGGCCGCTAGCACAGATACGCAGTATTTT TRBJ2-3 17 . TRBV24-1 many
CASSLSGATEAFF TGTGCCAGCAGCTTATCCGGCGCCACTGAAGCTTTCTTT TRBJ1-1 13 . TRBV7-2 many
CASSLALTDTQYF TGTGCCAGCAGCTTAGCCCTCACAGATACGCAGTATTTT TRBJ2-3 13 . TRBV7-8 many
CSVTDTQTGETQYF TGCAGCGTTACCGACACACAGACAGGGGAGACCCAGTACTTC TRBJ2-5 14 TRBD1 TRBV29-1 many
CASTPEGPYNEQFF TGTGCCAGCACCCCGGAGGGGCCCTACAATGAGCAGTTCTTC TRBJ2-1 14 . TRBV7-6 many
CASTQAGTGATGELFF TGTGCCAGCACCCAGGCCGGGACAGGGGCCACCGGGGAGCTGTTTTTT TRBJ2-2 16 TRBD1 TRBV12-3/TRBV12-4 many
CASSQDRGGQETQYF TGTGCCAGCAGCCAAGATCGGGGGGGCCAAGAGACCCAGTACTTC TRBJ2-5 15 TRBD2 TRBV4-2 many
CASSSRFRREEETQYF TGTGCCAGCAGCTCCCGCTTCAGGCGGGAGGAAGAGACCCAGTACTTC TRBJ2-5 16 TRBD2 TRBV7-9 many
CSAGTSGTPDTQYF TGCAGTGCCGGGACTAGCGGGACCCCAGATACGCAGTATTTT TRBJ2-3 14 TRBD2 TRBV20-1 many
CASSLAGGAGIQYF TGTGCCAGCAGCTTAGCAGGGGGCGCAGGGATTCAGTACTTC TRBJ2-4 14 TRBD1 TRBV7-6 many
CASSQVWDFSYEQYF TGTGCCAGCAGCCAAGTTTGGGACTTCTCCTACGAGCAGTACTTC TRBJ2-7 15 . TRBV3-1 few
CASSQDRPSGSSNEQFF TGTGCCAGCAGCCAAGATCGACCCAGCGGGAGCTCGAATGAGCAGTTCTTC TRBJ2-1 17 TRBD2 TRBV4-2 many
CASSPTSGGTDTQYF TGTGCCAGCAGCCCGACTAGCGGGGGCACAGATACGCAGTATTTT TRBJ2-3 15 TRBD2 TRBV7-2 many
CASSSRANTEAFF TGTGCCAGCAGTAGTAGGGCGAACACTGAAGCTTTCTTT TRBJ1-1 13 . TRBV6-1 many
CASSQASGLSSYNEQFF TGCGCCAGCAGCCAAGCTAGCGGGTTAAGCTCCTACAATGAGCAGTTCTTC TRBJ2-1 17 TRBD2 TRBV4-1 many
CASSYFPWILPLRDTRKNEKLFF TGTGCCAGCAGCTATTTCCCCTGGATCCTTCCCCTCCGGGACACCCGAAAGAATGAAAAACTGTTTTTT TRBJ1-4 23 . TRBV21-1 many
CASSLTSRAKREQYF TGTGCCAGCAGTTTAACCTCCCGCGCAAAGAGGGAGCAGTACTTC TRBJ2-7 15 . TRBV12-3/TRBV12-4 many